Shown below are 18 T cell receptor beta chains from a single sample sequenced in a study of cytomegalovirus exposure and HLA in healthy donors. PCR employed 60 Vbeta and 13 Jbeta primers. Using immunoSEQ multiplex PCR, the repertoire was profiled, and TCRdb retains in-frame clones only, with some absent. Of 210,000 or so clones in the sample, about 77% were seen once. Sequencing was performed on PBMCs. The receptors come from a woman aged 30 to 39 in good health and CMV-seropositive.

The chain joins TRBV10-1 to TRBJ2-7, with D possibly being TRBD2 (6 bases). The CDR3 has 14 amino acids. The V end lost 0 bases, the J end lost 4 bases, and 10 bases lay between the germline ends. Germline CDR1 WNHNN, CDR2 SYGVQD (reference sequence). The CDR3 DNA reads as TGCGCCAGCAGTGAGTCCTGGGACTTGTACGAGCAGTACTTC. It encodes CASSESWDLYEQYF.

This clone came up a few times. V is TRBV4-3 and J is TRBJ1-1; no definite D call. Germline V gene data show CDR1 as LGHNA and CDR2 as YSLEER. V gave up 9 bases and J gave up 5 bases, with 7 bases separating them. The CDR3 loop spans 10 amino acids. CDR3 residues: CASILTEAFF. In DNA, the CDR3 is TGCGCCAGTATCCTAACTGAAGCTTTCTTT.

This clone was seen a handful of times. The chain links TRBV6-6 to TRBJ1-5; TRBD1 aligns across 9 bases. The V gene's germline CDR1 is MNHNY and CDR2 SVGAGI (reference sequence). This CDR3 has 16 residues. Trimming took 6 bases from V and 1 from J; bases not matched to a gene: 7. The CDR3 spells CASSRDRGESNQPQHF. CDR3 DNA: TGTGCCAGCAGCCGCGACAGGGGGGAGAGCAATCAGCCCCAGCATTTT.

This clone has more than one count but fewer than ten. The V call is TRBV30, the J call TRBJ1-5; weak D call: TRBD1 (5 bases). Trimming pared 3 bases from V and 5 bases from J, leaving 17 bases between. CDR1 is GTSNPN and CDR2 is SVGIG in the germline V gene (reference sequence). This CDR3 has 15 residues. This CDR3 is CAWSPVGASHQPQHF. The CDR3 DNA follows: TGTGCCTGGAGCCCCGTTGGGGCATCCCATCAGCCCCAGCATTTT.

The rearrangement links TRBV18 to TRBJ1-2, with D possibly TRBD1 on 5 matching bases. The V gene's germline CDR1 is KGHSH and CDR2 LQKENI. V lost 6 bases to trimming and J lost 8 bases, with 16 bases between them. This CDR3 comprises 13 residues. Here the CDR3 DNA reads TGTGCCAGCTCTGAACGGGGGGGTTACGGCTACACCTTC. Residues: CASSERGGYGYTF.

The rearrangement links TRBV12-5 to TRBJ2-1, with 9 bases aligning to TRBD1. The CDR3 sequence is 13 residues long. Germline V gene sequence: CDR1 LGHNT, CDR2 FRNRAP. The J segment lost 10 bases and the V segment lost 6 bases, leaving 7 bases of the junction unmatched. The CDR3 sequence: CASGPRTGEEQFF. Written as DNA, the CDR3 is TGTGCTAGTGGACCTCGGACAGGGGAGGAGCAGTTCTTC. Complete variable domain (other parts from reference TRBV12-5 and TRBJ2-1): DARVTQTPRHKVTEMGQEVTMRCQPILGHNTVFWYRQTMMQGLELLAYFRNRAPLDDSGMPKDRFSAEMPDATLATLKIQPSEPRDSAVYFCASGPRTGEEQFFGPGTRLTVL.

The V gene is TRBV7-2, the J gene TRBJ2-7; 12 nucleotides line up with TRBD2. After removal of 4 bases from V and 3 bases from J, the junction contained 4 bases not matched to a gene. Germline CDR1 is SGHTA and CDR2 is FQGNSA. The CDR3 is 15 amino acids. The CDR3 loop is CASSYGLAGFYEQYF. The DNA of the CDR3 is TGTGCCAGCAGCTACGGACTAGCGGGATTCTACGAGCAGTACTTC.

This chain connects TRBV5-1 to TRBJ1-1; no clear D gene. V was shortened by 1 base and J by 2 bases, with 9 bases between the two germline ends. The CDR3 totals 14 residues. In germline, CDR1 is SGHRS, CDR2 YFSETQ. In DNA, the CDR3 is TGCGCCAGCAGCTTGATCTCTTCTAACACTGAAGCTTTCTTT. It specifies CASSLISSNTEAFF.

The chain carries TRBV6-5 and TRBJ2-3; TRBD2 might be the D (7 bases). Trimming removed 2 bases at V and 5 bases at J, with 14 bases between. Germline lookup yields CDR1 MNHEY and CDR2 SVGAGI. The CDR3 spans 15 residues. The CDR3 DNA reads TGTGCCAGCAGTTACCTAAGGGGGGGCCTAGATACGCAGTATTTT. Amino acid sequence: CASSYLRGGLDTQYF.

The rearrangement links TRBV9 to TRBJ2-1; weak D call: TRBD1 (5 bases). The germline CDR1 and CDR2 sequences are SGDLS and YYNGEE. This CDR3 is 13 amino acids long. Trimming pared 3 bases from V and 5 bases from J, leaving 9 bases between. The CDR3 spells CASSGRGNNEQFF. The CDR3 DNA is TGTGCCAGCAGCGGTAGGGGAAACAATGAGCAGTTCTTC.

This chain connects TRBV5-4 to TRBJ2-1, with 9 bases fitting TRBD2. V dropped 5 bases and J dropped 1; count of bases not matched to a gene: 7. Germline CDR1 is SGHNT and CDR2 is YYREEE (reference sequence). The CDR3 loop spans 16 amino acids. CDR3 protein: CASRSSGSWSYNEQFF. CDR3 DNA sequence: TGTGCCAGCAGAAGTAGCGGGAGCTGGTCCTACAATGAGCAGTTCTTC.

This clone was seen only once. The V and J genes are TRBV4-1 and TRBJ1-1, with D possibly TRBD1 on 5 matching bases. V was trimmed by 0 bases and J by 0 bases, leaving 11 bases between them. The CDR3 contains 16 residues. Germline V CDR1 and CDR2: MGHRA, YSYEKL. CDR3: CASSQDRGALNTEAFF. The CDR3 DNA sequence: TGCGCCAGCAGCCAAGATCGCGGGGCCTTGAACACTGAAGCTTTCTTT.

This clone appeared a single time. The chain recombines TRBV30 with TRBJ1-6, with 10 bases aligning to TRBD1. After removal of 6 bases from V and 7 bases from J, the junction contained 12 bases not matched to a gene. CDR3 length equals 16 residues. Germline V gene data show CDR1 as GTSNPN and CDR2 as SVGIG (reference sequence). CDR3 in amino acids: CACPPRVGQGNSPLHF. DNA of the CDR3: TGTGCCTGTCCCCCTCGGGTGGGACAGGGGAATTCACCCCTCCACTTT. The full variable domain, with the rest looked up from reference TRBV30 and TRBJ1-6, is SQTIHQWPATLVQPVGSPLSLECTVEGTSNPNLYWYRQAAGRGLQLLFYSVGIGQISSEVPQNLSASRPQDRQFILSSKKLLLSDSGFYLCACPPRVGQGNSPLHFGNGTRLTVT.

CDR3 in DNA: TGTGCCAGCAGCTCCCAGTCCGGGGTCACTGAAGCTTTCTTT. Amino acid sequence: CASSSQSGVTEAFF. The rearrangement links TRBV7-2 to TRBJ1-1; no reliable D call. Germline V gene lookup returns CDR1 SGHTA and CDR2 FQGNSA. This CDR3 is 14 amino acids long. V lost 4 bases and J 4 bases, leaving 13 bases between the germline ends.

The V gene is TRBV7-2, the J gene TRBJ1-1; D perhaps matches TRBD1 (6 bases). The V end lost 5 bases, the J end lost 1 base, and 8 bases lay between the germline ends. The CDR3 length is 13 residues. The germline V gene has CDR1 SGHTA and CDR2 FQGNSA. CDR3 nucleotide sequence: TGTGCCAGCAGCAGACAGGCGAACACTGAAGCTTTCTTT. Its protein is CASSRQANTEAFF.

This chain joins TRBV2 and TRBJ1-5, with TRBD1 matching over 7 bases. The CDR3 is 15 residues long. V lost 6 bases, J lost 2 bases, and 7 bases stayed unmatched. CDR1 and CDR2 from the germline V gene are SNHLY and FYNNEI. The CDR3 DNA is TGTGCCAGCAGGAAGACAGGGAGTGGCAATCAGCCCCAGCATTTT. Protein product: CASRKTGSGNQPQHF.

V and J are TRBV11-2 and TRBJ2-7; 8 bases match TRBD2. The ends lost 7 bases at V and 3 bases at J; junction bases unmatched: 5. The CDR3 length is 13 residues. Germline V lookup: CDR1 SGHAT, CDR2 FQNNGV. The CDR3 DNA is TGTGCCAGCAACCTGGCGGGAGGCTACGAGCAGTACTTC. It yields the protein CASNLAGGYEQYF.

This chain connects TRBV4-1 to TRBJ2-3; the D is unclear. The CDR3 is 15 residues long. V lost 3 bases to trimming and J lost 1 base, with 11 bases between them. The germline CDR1 and CDR2 sequences are MGHRA and YSYEKL. CDR3 sequence: CASSHVRQRTDTQYF. DNA for the CDR3: TGCGCCAGCAGCCACGTGAGACAACGCACAGATACGCAGTATTTT.